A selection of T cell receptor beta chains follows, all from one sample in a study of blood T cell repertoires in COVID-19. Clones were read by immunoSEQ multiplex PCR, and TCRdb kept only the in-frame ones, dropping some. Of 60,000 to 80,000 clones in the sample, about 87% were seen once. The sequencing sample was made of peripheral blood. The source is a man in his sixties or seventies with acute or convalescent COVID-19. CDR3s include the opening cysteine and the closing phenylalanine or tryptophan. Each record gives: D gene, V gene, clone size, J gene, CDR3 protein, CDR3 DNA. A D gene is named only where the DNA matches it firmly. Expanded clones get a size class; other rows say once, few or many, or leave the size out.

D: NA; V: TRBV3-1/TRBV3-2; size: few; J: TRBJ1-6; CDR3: CASSQGGSYNSPLHF; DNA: TGTGCCAGCAGCCAAGGAGGGAGCTATAATTCACCCCTCCACTTT
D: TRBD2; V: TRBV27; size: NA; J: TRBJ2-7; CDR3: CASKEMGLANYEQYF; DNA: TGTGCCAGCAAAGAGATGGGACTAGCGAATTACGAGCAGTACTTC
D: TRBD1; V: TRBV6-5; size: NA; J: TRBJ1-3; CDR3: CASSYSTGVGNTIYF; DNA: TGTGCCAGCAGTTACTCGACAGGGGTAGGAAACACCATATATTTT
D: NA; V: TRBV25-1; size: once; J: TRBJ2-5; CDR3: CASSEVLGGLQLYF; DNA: TGTGCCAGCAGTGAAGTTTTAGGCGGCCTTCAATTGTACTTC
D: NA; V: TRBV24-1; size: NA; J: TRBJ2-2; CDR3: CATSDAGQPTGELFF; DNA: TGTGCCACCAGTGATGCGGGGCAACCTACCGGGGAGCTGTTTTTT
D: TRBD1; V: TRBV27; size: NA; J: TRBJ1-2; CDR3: CASSSAGGRGHNGYTF; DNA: TGTGCCAGCAGTTCGGCAGGGGGTAGGGGCCATAATGGCTACACCTTC
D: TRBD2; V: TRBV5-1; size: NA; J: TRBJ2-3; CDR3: CASSPGGLALSTDTQYF; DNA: TGCGCCAGCAGCCCCGGAGGACTAGCGTTAAGCACAGATACGCAGTATTTT
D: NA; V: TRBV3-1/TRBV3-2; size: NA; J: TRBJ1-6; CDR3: CASSQEGSYNSPLHF; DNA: TGTGCCAGCAGCCAAGAGGGGAGTTATAATTCACCCCTCCACTTT
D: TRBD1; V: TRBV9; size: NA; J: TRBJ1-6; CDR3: CASSAQLRTGHPRRHF; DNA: TGTGCCAGCAGCGCCCAATTGAGGACAGGGCACCCTCGGAGGCACTTT
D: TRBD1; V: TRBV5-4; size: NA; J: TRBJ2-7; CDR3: CASSYETGSYEQYF; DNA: TGTGCCAGCAGCTACGAGACAGGGAGCTACGAGCAGTACTTC
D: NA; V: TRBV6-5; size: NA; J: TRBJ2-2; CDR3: CASRTGTGELFF; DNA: TGTGCCAGCAGAACAGGGACCGGGGAGCTGTTTTTT
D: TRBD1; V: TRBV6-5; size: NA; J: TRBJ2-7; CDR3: CASRIGQGQNEQYF; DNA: TGTGCCAGCAGAATCGGACAGGGGCAAAACGAGCAGTACTTC
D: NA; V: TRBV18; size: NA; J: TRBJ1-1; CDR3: CASSRAGTNTEAFF; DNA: TGTGCCAGCTCAAGGGCAGGGACAAACACTGAAGCTTTCTTT
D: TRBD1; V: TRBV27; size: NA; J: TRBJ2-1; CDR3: CASSSRGQVTYNEQFF; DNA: TGTGCCAGCAGTTCTAGGGGACAGGTAACCTACAATGAGCAGTTCTTC
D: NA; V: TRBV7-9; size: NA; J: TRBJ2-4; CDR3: CASGRSPKNIQYF; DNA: TGTGCCAGCGGTAGAAGCCCCAAAAACATTCAGTACTTC
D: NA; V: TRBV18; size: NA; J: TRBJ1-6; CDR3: CASSPQGIGNSPLHF; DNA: TGTGCCAGCTCACCCCAGGGGATAGGGAATTCACCCCTCCACTTT
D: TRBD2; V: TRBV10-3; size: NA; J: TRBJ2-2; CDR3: CASTSGAGELFF; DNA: TGTGCCTCGACTAGCGGGGCCGGGGAGCTGTTTTTT
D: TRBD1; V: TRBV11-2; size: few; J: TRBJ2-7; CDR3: CASSLGDRTGYEQYF; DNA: TGTGCCAGCAGCTTAGGGGACAGGACGGGGTACGAGCAGTACTTC
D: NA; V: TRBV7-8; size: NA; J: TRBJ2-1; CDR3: CASSLLGAMSTNEQFF; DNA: TGTGCCAGCAGCTTACTGGGAGCCATGAGCACCAATGAGCAGTTCTTC
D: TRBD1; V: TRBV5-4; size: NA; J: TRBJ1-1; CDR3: CASSPDPQGAGTEAFF; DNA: TGTGCCAGCAGCCCCGATCCACAGGGGGCAGGCACTGAAGCTTTCTTT
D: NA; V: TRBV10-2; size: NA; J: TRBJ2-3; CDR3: CASSLGATTDTQYF; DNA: TGCGCCAGCAGTCTGGGGGCCACCACAGATACGCAGTATTTT
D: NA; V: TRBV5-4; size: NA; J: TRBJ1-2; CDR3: CASSLILGLEGYTF; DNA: TGTGCCAGCAGCTTGATCCTGGGGCTGGAGGGCTACACCTTC
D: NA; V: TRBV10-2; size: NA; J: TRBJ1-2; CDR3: CASKLDTTNYGYTF; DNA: TGCGCCAGCAAGCTCGACACCACTAACTATGGCTACACCTTC
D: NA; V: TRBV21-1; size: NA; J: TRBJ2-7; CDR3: CASIHRDLGEQYF; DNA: TGTGCCAGCATCCACAGGGATCTTGGCGAGCAGTACTTC
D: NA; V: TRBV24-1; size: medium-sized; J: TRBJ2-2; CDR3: CATMLRTGELFF; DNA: TGTGCCACCATGTTGAGGACCGGGGAGCTGTTTTTT
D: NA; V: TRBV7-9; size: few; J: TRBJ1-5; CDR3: CASSYGDSNQPQHF; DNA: TGTGCCAGCAGCTATGGAGATAGCAATCAGCCCCAGCATTTT
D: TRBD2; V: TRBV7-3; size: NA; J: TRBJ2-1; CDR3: CASSLAVTTDEQFF; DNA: TGTGCCAGCAGCCTAGCGGTAACAACGGATGAGCAGTTCTTC
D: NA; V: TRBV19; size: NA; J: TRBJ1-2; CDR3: CATRSRDYGYTF; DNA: TGTGCCACCCGGAGCAGGGACTATGGCTACACCTTC
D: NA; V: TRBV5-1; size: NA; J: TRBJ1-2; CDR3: CASSLADISYGYTF; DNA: TGCGCCAGCAGCTTGGCTGACATATCCTATGGCTACACCTTC
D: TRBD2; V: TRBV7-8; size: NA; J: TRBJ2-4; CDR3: CASSLRAGGGAKNIQYF; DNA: TGTGCCAGCAGCTTACGAGCGGGAGGGGGGGCCAAAAACATTCAGTACTTC
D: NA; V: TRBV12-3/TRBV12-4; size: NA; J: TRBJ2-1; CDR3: CASSLWQQFF; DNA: TGTGCCAGCAGTTTATGGCAGCAGTTCTTC
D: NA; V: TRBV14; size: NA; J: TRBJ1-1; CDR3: CASSQDQNTEAFF; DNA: TGTGCCAGCAGCCAAGATCAGAACACTGAAGCTTTCTTT
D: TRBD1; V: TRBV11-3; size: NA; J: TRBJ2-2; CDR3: CASSGDRGPNTGELFF; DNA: TGTGCCAGCAGCGGTGACAGGGGGCCGAACACCGGGGAGCTGTTTTTT
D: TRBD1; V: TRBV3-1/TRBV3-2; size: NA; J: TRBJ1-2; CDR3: CASSPLGQGQGGYTF; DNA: TGTGCCAGCAGCCCCCTGGGACAGGGACAGGGGGGCTACACCTTC
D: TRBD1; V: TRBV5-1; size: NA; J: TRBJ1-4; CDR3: CASSFNRGGTNEKLFF; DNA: TGCGCCAGCAGCTTTAACAGGGGCGGAACTAATGAAAAACTGTTTTTT
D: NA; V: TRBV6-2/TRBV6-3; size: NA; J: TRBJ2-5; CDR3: CASSYQLYQETQYF; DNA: TGTGCCAGCAGTTATCAGTTATACCAAGAGACCCAGTACTTC
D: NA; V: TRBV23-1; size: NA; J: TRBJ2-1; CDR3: CASGIEEQGVDEQFF; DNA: TGCGCCAGTGGGATCGAGGAGCAGGGCGTCGATGAGCAGTTCTTC
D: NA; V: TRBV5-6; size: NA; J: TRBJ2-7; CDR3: CASSLSSGNEQYF; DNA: TGTGCCAGCAGCTTGTCATCCGGGAACGAGCAGTACTTC
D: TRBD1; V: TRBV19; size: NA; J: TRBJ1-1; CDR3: CATNDSPGTAKTEAFF; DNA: TGTGCCACCAACGATTCACCCGGGACAGCAAAGACTGAAGCTTTCTTT
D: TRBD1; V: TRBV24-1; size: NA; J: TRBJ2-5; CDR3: CATSVGTGVAETQYF; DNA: TGTGCCACCAGTGTCGGGACAGGGGTGGCCGAGACCCAGTACTTC
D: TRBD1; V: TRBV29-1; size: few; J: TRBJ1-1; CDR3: CSVTGFVEAFF; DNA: TGCAGCGTGACAGGGTTCGTTGAAGCTTTCTTT
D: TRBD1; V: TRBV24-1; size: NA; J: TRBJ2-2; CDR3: CATSDLPVQTGITGELFF; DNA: TGTGCCACCAGTGATTTGCCTGTTCAGACAGGGATAACCGGGGAGCTGTTTTTT
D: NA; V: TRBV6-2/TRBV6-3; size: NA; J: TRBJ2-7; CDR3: CASSPAGRSGYYEQYF; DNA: TGTGCCAGCAGCCCCGCGGGTAGGTCGGGCTACTACGAGCAGTACTTC
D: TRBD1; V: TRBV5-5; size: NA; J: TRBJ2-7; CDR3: CASSRGGQGRFYEQYF; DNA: TGTGCCAGCAGCCGCGGGGGACAGGGCCGATTCTACGAGCAGTACTTC
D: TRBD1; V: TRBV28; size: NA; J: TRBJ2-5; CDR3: CASSLNGPGGLETQYF; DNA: TGTGCCAGCAGTTTAAACGGCCCAGGGGGCTTGGAGACCCAGTACTTC
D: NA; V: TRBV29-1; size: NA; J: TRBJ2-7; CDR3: CSATGSSYEQYF; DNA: TGCAGCGCCACTGGGAGTTCCTACGAGCAGTACTTC
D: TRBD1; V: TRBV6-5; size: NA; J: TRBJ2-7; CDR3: CASSRRDRGNEQYF; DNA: TGTGCCAGCAGCCGCCGGGACAGGGGTAACGAGCAGTACTTC
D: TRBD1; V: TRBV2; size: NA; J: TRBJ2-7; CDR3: CASSDPPTGVPYEQYF; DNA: TGTGCCAGCAGTGATCCCCCGACAGGGGTCCCCTACGAGCAGTACTTC
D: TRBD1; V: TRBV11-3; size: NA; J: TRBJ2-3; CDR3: CASSKGGMGTDTQYF; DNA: TGTGCCAGCAGCAAAGGGGGCATGGGAACAGATACGCAGTATTTT
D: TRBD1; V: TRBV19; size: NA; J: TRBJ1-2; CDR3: CASTSDRGAFGAYGYTF; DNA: TGTGCCAGTACCTCGGACAGGGGCGCCTTCGGGGCCTATGGCTACACCTTC
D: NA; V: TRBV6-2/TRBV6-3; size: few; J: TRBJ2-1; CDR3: CASSYGRGFYNEQFF; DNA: TGTGCCAGCAGTTACGGACGGGGGTTCTACAATGAGCAGTTCTTC
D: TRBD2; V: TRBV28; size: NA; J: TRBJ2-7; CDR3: CASSFLWGTGTSGGYEQYF; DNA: TGTGCCAGCAGTTTCTTATGGGGGACCGGGACTAGCGGCGGTTACGAGCAGTACTTC
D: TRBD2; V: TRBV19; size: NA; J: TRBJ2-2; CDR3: CASSIGRAGGRDTGELFF; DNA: TGTGCCAGTAGTATAGGGAGAGCGGGGGGGCGTGACACCGGGGAGCTGTTTTTT
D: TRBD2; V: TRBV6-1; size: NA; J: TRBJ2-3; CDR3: CASSARLAGIQSTDTQYF; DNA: TGTGCCAGCAGTGCCCGACTAGCGGGGATCCAATCCACAGATACGCAGTATTTT
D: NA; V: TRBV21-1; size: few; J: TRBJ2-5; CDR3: CASSKVRTGYFQETQYF; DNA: TGTGCCAGCAGCAAAGTAAGGACAGGTTATTTCCAAGAGACCCAGTACTTC
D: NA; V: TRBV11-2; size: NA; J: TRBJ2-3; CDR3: CASSLEVTSTDTQYF; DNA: TGTGCCAGCAGCTTAGAGGTCACTAGCACAGATACGCAGTATTTT
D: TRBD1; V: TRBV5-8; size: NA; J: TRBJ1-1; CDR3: CASSRRQGAGTEAFF; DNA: TGTGCCAGCAGCAGGCGACAGGGCGCAGGGACTGAAGCTTTCTTT
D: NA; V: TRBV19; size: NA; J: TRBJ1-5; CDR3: CARDLVWGRAQPQHF; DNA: TGTGCCAGGGATCTTGTATGGGGGCGCGCTCAGCCCCAGCATTTT
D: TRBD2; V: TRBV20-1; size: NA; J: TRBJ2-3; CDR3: CSASWGGATDTQYF; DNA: TGCAGTGCGAGTTGGGGGGGAGCAACAGATACGCAGTATTTT
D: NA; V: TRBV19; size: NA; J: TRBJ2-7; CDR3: CASSIGREVEQYF; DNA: TGTGCCAGTAGTATAGGAAGGGAGGTGGAGCAGTACTTC